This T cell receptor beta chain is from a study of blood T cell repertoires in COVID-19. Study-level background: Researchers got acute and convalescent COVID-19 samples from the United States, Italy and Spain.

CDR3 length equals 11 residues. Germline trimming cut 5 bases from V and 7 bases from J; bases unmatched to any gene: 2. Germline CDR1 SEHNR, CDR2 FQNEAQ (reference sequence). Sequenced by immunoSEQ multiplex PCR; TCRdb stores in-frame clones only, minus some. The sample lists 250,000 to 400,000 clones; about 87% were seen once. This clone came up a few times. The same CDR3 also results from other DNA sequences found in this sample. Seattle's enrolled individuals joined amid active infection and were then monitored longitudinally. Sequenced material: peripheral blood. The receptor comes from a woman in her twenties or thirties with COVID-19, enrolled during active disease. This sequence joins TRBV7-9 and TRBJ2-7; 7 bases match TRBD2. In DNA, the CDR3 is TGTGCCAGCAGCCCCGGGGGGGAGCAGTACTTC. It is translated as CASSPGGEQYF.